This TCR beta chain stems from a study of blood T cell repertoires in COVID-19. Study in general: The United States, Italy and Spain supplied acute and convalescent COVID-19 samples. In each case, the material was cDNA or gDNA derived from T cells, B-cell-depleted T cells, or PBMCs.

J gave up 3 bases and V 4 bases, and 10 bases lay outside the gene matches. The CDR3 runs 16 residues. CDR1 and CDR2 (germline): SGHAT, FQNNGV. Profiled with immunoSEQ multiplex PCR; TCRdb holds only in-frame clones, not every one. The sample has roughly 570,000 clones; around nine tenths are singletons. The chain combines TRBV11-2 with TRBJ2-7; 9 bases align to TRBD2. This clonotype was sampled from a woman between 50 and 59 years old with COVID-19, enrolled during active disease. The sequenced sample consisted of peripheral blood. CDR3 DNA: TGTGCCAGCAGCTCCTCCGGTAGCGGGGGTTTCTACGAGCAGTACTTC. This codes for CASSSSGSGGFYEQYF.